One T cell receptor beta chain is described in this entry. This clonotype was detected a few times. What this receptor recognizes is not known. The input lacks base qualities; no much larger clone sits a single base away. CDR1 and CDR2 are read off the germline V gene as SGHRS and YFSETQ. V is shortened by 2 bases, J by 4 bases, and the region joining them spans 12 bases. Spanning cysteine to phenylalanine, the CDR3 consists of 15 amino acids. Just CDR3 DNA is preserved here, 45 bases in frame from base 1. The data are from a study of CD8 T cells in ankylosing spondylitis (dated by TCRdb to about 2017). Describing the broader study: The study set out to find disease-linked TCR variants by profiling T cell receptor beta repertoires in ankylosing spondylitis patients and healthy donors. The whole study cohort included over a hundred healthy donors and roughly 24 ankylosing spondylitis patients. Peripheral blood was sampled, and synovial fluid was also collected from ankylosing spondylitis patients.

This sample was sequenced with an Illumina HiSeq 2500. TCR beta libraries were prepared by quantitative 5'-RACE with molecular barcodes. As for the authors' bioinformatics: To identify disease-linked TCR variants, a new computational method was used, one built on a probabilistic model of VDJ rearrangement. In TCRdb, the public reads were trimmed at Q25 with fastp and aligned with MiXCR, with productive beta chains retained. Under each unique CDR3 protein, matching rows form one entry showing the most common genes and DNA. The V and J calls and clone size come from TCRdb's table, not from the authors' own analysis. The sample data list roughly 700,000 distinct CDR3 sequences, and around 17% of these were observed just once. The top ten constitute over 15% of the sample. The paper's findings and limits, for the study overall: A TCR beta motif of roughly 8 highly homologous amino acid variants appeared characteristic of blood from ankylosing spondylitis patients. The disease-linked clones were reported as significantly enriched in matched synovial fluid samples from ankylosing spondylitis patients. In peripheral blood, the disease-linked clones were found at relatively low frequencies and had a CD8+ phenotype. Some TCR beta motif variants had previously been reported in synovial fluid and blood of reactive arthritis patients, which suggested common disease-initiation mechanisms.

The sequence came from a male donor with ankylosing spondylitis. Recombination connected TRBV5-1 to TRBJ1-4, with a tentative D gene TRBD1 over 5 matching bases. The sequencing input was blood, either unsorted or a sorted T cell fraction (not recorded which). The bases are TGCGCCAGCAGCTTAGGTCCTCAGGGTAATGAAAAACTGTTTTTT. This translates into CASSLGPQGNEKLFF.